The 2 T cell receptor beta chains below were found in one sample sequenced in a study of blood T cell repertoires in COVID-19. Here immunoSEQ multiplex PCR was the method, and the copy in TCRdb shows in-frame clones only, minus some. This sample has 300,000 to 500,000 clones; roughly 90% occur once, and the top ten carry 0.95% to 1%. Material for sequencing was PBMCs or T cells enriched from blood (not recorded which). These receptors were taken from a woman aged 30 to 39 with acute COVID-19.

The sample holds one count of this clone. The V gene is TRBV14, the J gene TRBJ1-2, with 7 bases that match TRBD1. Germline V CDR1 and CDR2: SGHDN, FVKESK. The CDR3 loop spans 17 amino acids. V lost 2 bases and J lost 2; bases outside the gene matches: 11. In nucleotides, the CDR3 is TGTGCCAGCAGCCAAAATAGGGGGCAGGCGCCCAACTATGGCTACACCTTC. Translation gives CASSQNRGQAPNYGYTF.

This sequence joins TRBV18 and TRBJ2-1; 7 bases are shared with TRBD1. V lost 4 bases and J lost 1; bases outside the gene matches: 4. CDR1 and CDR2 from the germline V gene are KGHSH and LQKENI. This CDR3 spans 15 amino acids. CDR3 in DNA: TGTGCCAGCTCACAAATGACAGGGTCCTACAATGAGCAGTTCTTC. Protein sequence: CASSQMTGSYNEQFF.